A single sample gave rise to the 14 T cell receptor beta chains below, sequenced in a study of technical replicates of blood from several donors. Method: immunoSEQ multiplex PCR; TCRdb's copy keeps in-frame clones and lacks some. Of over 65,000 clones in the sample, approximately 93% were seen once. Source material: T cells isolated from PBMCs. The receptors were gathered from a human donor in good health.

The chain links TRBV19 to TRBJ2-7, with D maybe TRBD1 (5 bases). Trimming removed 5 bases at V and 6 bases at J, with 11 bases between. CDR3 size: 12 residues. The germline gives CDR1 LNHDA, CDR2 SQIVND (reference sequence). This chain's CDR3 is CASSLPGSEQYF. The DNA for the CDR3 is TGTGCCAGTAGTTTACCAGGGTCCGAGCAGTACTTC.

The CDR3 spells CASSSQVLETQYF. The DNA for the CDR3 is TGTGCCAGTAGTTCTCAGGTCCTAGAGACCCAGTACTTC. The chain joins TRBV19 to TRBJ2-5; D is undetermined. CDR3 size: 13 residues. CDR1 LNHDA and CDR2 SQIVND come from the germline V gene (reference sequence). V lost 5 bases and J 4 bases, leaving 11 bases between the germline ends. The entire variable domain, with the rest obtained from reference TRBV19 and TRBJ2-5, is as follows: DGGITQSPKYLFRKEGQNVTLSCEQNLNHDAMYWYRQDPGQGLRLIYYSQIVNDFQKGDIAEGYSVSREKKESFPLTVTSAQKNPTAFYLCASSSQVLETQYFGPGTRLLVL.

This chain uses TRBV14 with TRBJ1-1; D might be TRBD1 (6 bases). The V end lost 0 bases, the J end lost 3 bases, and 11 bases lay between the germline ends. This CDR3 is built from 15 residues. Germline V gives CDR1 SGHDN, CDR2 FVKESK. In DNA, the CDR3 is TGTGCCAGCAGCCAAGAGTTCAGGGGATACACTGAAGCTTTCTTT. The encoded protein is CASSQEFRGYTEAFF.

This chain uses TRBV29-1 with TRBJ1-2; D perhaps matches TRBD1 (6 bases). Germline CDR1 is SQVTM and CDR2 is ANQGSEA. The CDR3 is 15 amino acids. The V gene lost 1 base and the J gene lost 7 bases, with 19 bases spanning the gap. CDR3 amino acids: CSVEGQAYPGGGYTF. The DNA of the CDR3 is TGCAGCGTTGAAGGACAGGCTTATCCGGGAGGTGGCTACACCTTC. The variable domain in full, completed from reference TRBV29-1 and TRBJ1-2, reads SAVISQKPSRDICQRGTSLTIQCQVDSQVTMMFWYRQQPGQSLTLIATANQGSEATYESGFVIDKFPISRPNLTFSTLTVSNMSPEDSSIYLCSVEGQAYPGGGYTFGSGTRLTVV.

The J gene is TRBJ2-4, the V gene TRBV4-2, with 7 bases identical to TRBD2. The germline V gene has CDR1 LGHNA and CDR2 YNFKEQ. Trimming at V came to 4 bases and at J to 1 base, leaving 13 bases not matched to a gene. This CDR3 comprises 18 residues. CDR3: CASSPLRVSGMAKNIQYF. Here the CDR3 DNA reads TGTGCCAGCAGCCCCCTGAGAGTCAGCGGGATGGCCAAAAACATTCAGTACTTC.

This clone has just one count. This chain joins TRBV7-9 and TRBJ2-2; a weak D match, TRBD2 (6 bases). The V end lost 3 bases, the J end lost 7 bases, and 18 bases lay between the germline ends. The CDR3 covers 16 residues. Looked up from germline, CDR1 is SEHNR and CDR2 is FQNEAQ (reference sequence). The chain's CDR3 is CASSLMGGIPGGELFF. CDR3 bases: TGTGCCAGCAGCTTGATGGGCGGGATTCCAGGCGGGGAGCTGTTTTTT.

This clone was detected once. V usage is TRBV7-2 and J usage is TRBJ2-2; 7 bases are a match to TRBD2. Unmatched junction bases numbered 7, after V lost 5 bases and J lost 4 bases. This CDR3 comprises 15 residues. Per germline, CDR1 SGHTA and CDR2 FQGNSA. The CDR3 DNA reads TGTGCCAGCAGCACAAGCGGGAAGGCCACCGGGGAGCTGTTTTTT. Its protein product is CASSTSGKATGELFF.

This sequence joins TRBV2 and TRBJ2-3; maybe TRBD2 (6 bases). The V end was cut by 5 bases, the J end by 0 bases, with 12 bases between. CDR1 and CDR2 from the germline V gene are SNHLY and FYNNEI. This CDR3 spans 15 amino acids. The DNA of the CDR3 is TGTGCCAGCAGTTCAGTGGGGGGTAGCACAGATACGCAGTATTTT. It yields the protein CASSSVGGSTDTQYF.

V is TRBV7-9 and J is TRBJ1-1, with TRBD1 matching 8 bases. Germline V gene lookup returns CDR1 SEHNR and CDR2 FQNEAQ (reference sequence). V dropped 4 bases and J dropped 2; count of bases not matched to a gene: 6. The CDR3 is 15 amino acids. CDR3 sequence: CASSSPTGVNTEAFF. Written as DNA, the CDR3 is TGTGCCAGCAGCTCACCGACAGGGGTAAACACTGAAGCTTTCTTT.

The chain links TRBV6-4 to TRBJ1-1; TRBD1 agrees at 8 bases. V shed 8 bases, J shed 0 bases, and the junction held 23 bases outside the gene matches. The CDR3 is made up of 20 amino acids. The germline gives CDR1 MRHNA, CDR2 SNTAGT. CDR3 sequence (DNA): TGTGCCAGCTCATGGGACAGGCAAGCTCCCCGAGAGGAGTTGAACACTGAAGCTTTCTTT. The encoded protein is CASSWDRQAPREELNTEAFF.

The V gene is TRBV6-4, the J gene TRBJ1-5, with no clear D. Trimming removed 2 bases at V and 3 bases at J, with 8 bases between. CDR1 MRHNA and CDR2 SNTAGT come from the germline V gene. This CDR3 has 14 amino acids. CDR3 sequence reads: CASSDGGSNQPQHF. The CDR3 DNA reads TGTGCCAGCAGTGACGGTGGCTCCAATCAGCCCCAGCATTTT.

V and J are TRBV7-9 and TRBJ2-2, with a weak D call TRBD2 (5 bases). V dropped 3 bases and J dropped 7 bases, with 9 bases sitting between them. The germline V gene encodes CDR1 SEHNR and CDR2 FQNEAQ (reference sequence). There are 13 residues in the CDR3. The DNA of the CDR3 is TGTGCCAGCAGCTTCCGAGGGAACGGGGAGCTGTTTTTT. Translation gives CASSFRGNGELFF.

This sequence joins TRBV27 and TRBJ2-7; 7 bases map to TRBD1. V shed 5 bases and J 4 bases; nucleotides not matched to a gene: 14. Germline lookup yields CDR1 MNHEY and CDR2 SMNVEV (reference sequence). This CDR3 contains 16 residues. In DNA form, the CDR3 reads TGTGCCAGCAGTCCCTTCGACAGGGATAGTACTTACGAGCAGTACTTC. Translation gives CASSPFDRDSTYEQYF.

V usage is TRBV30 and J usage is TRBJ1-1; weak D call: TRBD1 (6 bases). The CDR3 loop spans 14 amino acids. From germline, CDR1 is GTSNPN and CDR2 SVGIG (reference sequence). Trimming left V 1 base short and J 11 bases short, with 20 bases between. In DNA, the CDR3 is TGTGCCTGGAGTGCCAGGGGTTTTCGGCTGGAGGCTTTCTTT. The encoded protein is CAWSARGFRLEAFF.